The clone carrying this T cell receptor (beta chain) was picked up a small number of times. These data belong to a study of regulatory T cells in long-lasting Graves disease. Investigators prepared the TCR beta libraries by applying iRepertoire HTBI primers and Arm-PCR of CDR3 regions. TCRdb used MiXCR to reprocess the multiplex PCR reads, holding one entry per CDR3 protein. The top ten hold under 10% of the sample, which has roughly 500,000 distinct CDR3 sequences, approximately 13% seen once. The time point is: newly diagnosed GD, antithyroid drugs for less than 3 months. The authors made the TCR library using RNA they extracted from PBMCs. These data are also associated with another study on T cells in Graves' hyperthyroidism and ophthalmopathy.

The clonotype comes from a man between 25 and 39 years old with Graves disease. The sequencing used peripheral blood mononuclear cells (PBMCs), collected at new diagnosis, from a patient treated with antithyroid drugs.

CDR3 nucleotide sequence: TGCAGTGCTAGGCTAGACACAGATACGCAGTATTTT. This translates into CSARLDTDTQYF. The chain is built from TRBV20-1 and TRBJ2-3, with D unclear. Trimming left V 3 bases short and J 2 bases short, with 6 bases between. The length of the CDR3 is 12 residues. Germline CDR1 and CDR2: DFQATT and SNEGSKA (reference sequence).